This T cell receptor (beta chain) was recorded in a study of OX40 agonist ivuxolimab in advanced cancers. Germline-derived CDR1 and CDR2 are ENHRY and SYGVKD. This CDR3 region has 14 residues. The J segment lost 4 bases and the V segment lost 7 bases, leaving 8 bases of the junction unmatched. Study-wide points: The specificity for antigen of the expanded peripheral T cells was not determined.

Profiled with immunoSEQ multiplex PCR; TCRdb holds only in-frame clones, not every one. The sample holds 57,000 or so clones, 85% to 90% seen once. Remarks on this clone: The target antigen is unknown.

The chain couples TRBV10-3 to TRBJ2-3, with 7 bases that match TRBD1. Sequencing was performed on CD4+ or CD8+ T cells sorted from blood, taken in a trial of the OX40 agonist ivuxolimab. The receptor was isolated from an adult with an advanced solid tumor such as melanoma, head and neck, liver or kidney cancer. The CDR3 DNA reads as TGTGCCATCACCGGACAGGATCTCTCAGATACGCAGTATTTT. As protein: CAITGQDLSDTQYF.